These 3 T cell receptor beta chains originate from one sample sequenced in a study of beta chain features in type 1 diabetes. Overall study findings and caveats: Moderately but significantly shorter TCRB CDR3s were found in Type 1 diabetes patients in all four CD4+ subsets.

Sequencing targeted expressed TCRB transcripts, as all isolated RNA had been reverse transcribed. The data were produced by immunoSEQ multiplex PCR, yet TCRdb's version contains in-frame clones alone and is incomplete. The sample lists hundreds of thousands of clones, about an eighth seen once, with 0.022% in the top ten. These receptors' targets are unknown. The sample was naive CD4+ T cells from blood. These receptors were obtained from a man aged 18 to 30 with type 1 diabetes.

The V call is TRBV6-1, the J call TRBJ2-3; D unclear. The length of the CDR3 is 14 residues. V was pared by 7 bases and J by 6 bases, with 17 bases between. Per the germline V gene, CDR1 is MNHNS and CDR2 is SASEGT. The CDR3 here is CASMDGSSRDTQYF. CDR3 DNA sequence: TGTGCCAGCATGGACGGCTCCAGCCGGGATACGCAGTATTTT.

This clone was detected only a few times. Written as DNA, the CDR3 is TGTGCCAGCAGTCCCTTATCAGGTTGGGGCTACACCTTC. It codes for CASSPLSGWGYTF. The chain recombines TRBV7-8 with TRBJ1-2; D gene ambiguous. The CDR3 is 13 amino acids. CDR1 and CDR2 from the germline V gene are SGHVS and FQNEAQ. Trimming pared 6 bases from V and 8 bases from J, leaving 16 bases between.

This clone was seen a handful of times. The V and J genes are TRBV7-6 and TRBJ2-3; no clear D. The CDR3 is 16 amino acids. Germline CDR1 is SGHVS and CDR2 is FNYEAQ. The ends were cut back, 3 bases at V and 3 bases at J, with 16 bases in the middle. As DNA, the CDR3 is TGTGCCAGCAGCTTGCAACCGGGTACCATGACAGATACGCAGTATTTT. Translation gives CASSLQPGTMTDTQYF. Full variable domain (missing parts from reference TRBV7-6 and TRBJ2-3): GAGVSQSPRYKVTKRGQDVALRCDPISGHVSLYWYRQALGQGPEFLTYFNYEAQQDKSGLPNDRFSAERPEGSISTLTIQRTEQRDSAMYRCASSLQPGTMTDTQYFGPGTRLTVL.